The TCR beta chain under discussion was sequenced for a study of control samples from healthy donors and cancer patients. Per germline, CDR1 MGHRA and CDR2 YSYEKL. V was pared by 5 bases and J by 6 bases, with 17 bases between. This CDR3 is 15 amino acids long. Sequencing was performed with immunoSEQ multiplex PCR; in TCRdb, only in-frame clones are kept and a portion is missing. Here the sample spans around 82,000 clones, 75% to 90% being singletons. The rearrangement joins TRBV4-1 to TRBJ1-5; D gene uncertain. The sequence was collected from a man in his fifties in good health. The sample taken for sequencing was blood. The CDR3 loop reads CASSKAGTVGQPQHF. The CDR3 DNA reads TGCGCCAGCAGCAAAGCGGGTACTGTGGGTCAGCCCCAGCATTTT.